The T cell receptor (beta chain) described here comes from a study of blood T cell repertoires in COVID-19 (dated by TCRdb to between 2020 and 2021). About the full investigation: Samples covering the acute and convalescent phases of COVID-19 were provided by collaborators in the United States, Italy and Spain. The material from the prospective study consisted of cDNA or gDNA derived from T cells, B-cell-depleted T cells, or PBMCs. The samples were drawn from two sources: the first 160 participants of the ongoing ImmuneRACE study, and 1,000 to 1,500 subjects contributed by 6 global collaborators. Where HLA class I and class II types were available, the types were taken from metadata supplied by the sample provider, not from assay-based typing. A freely available public database, intended as a resource for researchers studying the immune response to SARS-CoV-2, is where the repertoires were released. The dataset comprised deeply sampled blood TCRbeta repertoires from subjects exposed to, actively infected with, or recovered from COVID-19. A de-identified subject ID, COVID-19 status, age in years and sex were almost always included in the sample metadata.

What the work shows at the level of the full study, not this receptor alone: The quantity of clinical and demographic metadata differed by source and by participant and was supplied without curation.

The immunoSEQ Assay, a bias-controlled multiplex PCR, was used to amplify TCRbeta CDR3 regions from genomic DNA. The paper's processing steps were these. Nucleated cell counts per sample were estimated from amplification of reference gene primers within the assay. Sequence reads were collapsed and filtered to measure the absolute abundance of every unique TCRbeta CDR3 rearrangement. For each sample, productive Simpson clonality was calculated as the square root of Simpson's diversity index across productive rearrangements. Not all clones reach the TCRdb copy of this immuneACCESS table, which keeps in-frame sequences only. Checked studies attribute under half of the gap to unresolved V genes and leave the rest unexplained. Clone size and the V and J calls come from that table; the DNA yielded D and trimming. The sample contains about 200,000 clones, roughly 88% of them found a single time. The ten largest account for about 27% of the sample.

Details on this clone: Its specific antigen is unknown. It has no much larger one-base neighbor in the sample; base qualities were not kept.

The collaborating institutions used their own protocols to collect whole blood in K2EDTA tubes. Collaborator samples were shipped for TCRbeta analysis as frozen whole blood, isolated PBMCs, or DNA extracted from either sample type. This clonotype originated in a middle-aged man with acute or convalescent COVID-19. The specimen was peripheral blood.

The bases are TGTGCCAGCAGCGCGACCGGGTCCGATGAGCAGTTCTTC. This is translated as CASSATGSDEQFF. The chain employs TRBV5-4 and TRBJ2-1, with no confident D gene call. V lost 4 bases and J lost 8 bases; the stretch between them is 13 bases long. The germline V gene (reference sequence) sets CDR1 to SGHNT and CDR2 to YYREEE. Inclusive of the bounding cysteine and phenylalanine, the CDR3 is 13 residues long. The DNA shown is the 39-base CDR3, in frame from base 1.